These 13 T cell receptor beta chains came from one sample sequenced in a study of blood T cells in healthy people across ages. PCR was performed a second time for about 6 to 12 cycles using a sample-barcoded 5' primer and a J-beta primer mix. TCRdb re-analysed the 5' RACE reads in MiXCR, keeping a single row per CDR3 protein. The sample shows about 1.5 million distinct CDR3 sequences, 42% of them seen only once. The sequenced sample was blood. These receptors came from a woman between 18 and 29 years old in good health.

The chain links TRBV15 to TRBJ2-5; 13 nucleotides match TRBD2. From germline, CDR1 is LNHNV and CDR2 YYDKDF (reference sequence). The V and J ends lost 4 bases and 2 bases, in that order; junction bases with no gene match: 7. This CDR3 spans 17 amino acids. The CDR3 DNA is TGTGCCACCAGCATGCCGGGGGGACTAGCGGGACAAGAGACCCAGTACTTC. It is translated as CATSMPGGLAGQETQYF.

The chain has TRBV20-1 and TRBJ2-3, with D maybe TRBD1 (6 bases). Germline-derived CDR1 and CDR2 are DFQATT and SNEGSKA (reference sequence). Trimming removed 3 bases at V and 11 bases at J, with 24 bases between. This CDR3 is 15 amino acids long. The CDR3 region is CSARAAGAAVSRQYF. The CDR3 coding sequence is TGCAGTGCTAGGGCAGCAGGGGCTGCTGTCTCGAGGCAGTATTTT.

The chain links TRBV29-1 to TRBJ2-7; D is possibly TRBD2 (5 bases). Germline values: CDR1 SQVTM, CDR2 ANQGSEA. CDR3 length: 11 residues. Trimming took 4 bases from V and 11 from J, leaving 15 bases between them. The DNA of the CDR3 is TGCAGCGTTGGGGCCGGCCTGGAGGAGTACTTC. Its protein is CSVGAGLEEYF.

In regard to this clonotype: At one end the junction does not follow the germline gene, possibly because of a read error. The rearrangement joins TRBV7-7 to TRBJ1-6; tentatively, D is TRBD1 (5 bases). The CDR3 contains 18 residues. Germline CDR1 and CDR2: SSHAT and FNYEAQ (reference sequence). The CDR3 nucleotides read TGTGCTAGCAGCTTAGCGCAAAAACAGGAAACCTATAATTCACCCCTCCACTTT. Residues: CASSLAQKQETYNSPLHF.

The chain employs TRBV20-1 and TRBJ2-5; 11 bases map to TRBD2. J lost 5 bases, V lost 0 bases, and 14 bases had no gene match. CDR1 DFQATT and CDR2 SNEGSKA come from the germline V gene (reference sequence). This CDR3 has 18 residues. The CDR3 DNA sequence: TGCAGTGCTAGAGATCGGGGGAGTAGCGGGGGGGCCCTTGAGACCCAGTACTTC. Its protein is CSARDRGSSGGALETQYF.

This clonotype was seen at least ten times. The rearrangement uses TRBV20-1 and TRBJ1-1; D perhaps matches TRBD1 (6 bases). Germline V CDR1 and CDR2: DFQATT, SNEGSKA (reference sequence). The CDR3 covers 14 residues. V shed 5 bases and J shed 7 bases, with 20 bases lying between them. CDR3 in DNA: TGCAGTGCTCAATCTGGGCCCGGCAGGGGTGAAGCTTTCTTT. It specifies CSAQSGPGRGEAFF.

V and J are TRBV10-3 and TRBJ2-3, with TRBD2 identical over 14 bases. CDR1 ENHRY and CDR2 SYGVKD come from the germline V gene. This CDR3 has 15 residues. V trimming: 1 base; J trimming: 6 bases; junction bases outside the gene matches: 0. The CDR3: CAISEWTSGRDTQYF. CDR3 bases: TGTGCCATCAGTGAGTGGACTAGCGGGAGGGATACGCAGTATTTT.

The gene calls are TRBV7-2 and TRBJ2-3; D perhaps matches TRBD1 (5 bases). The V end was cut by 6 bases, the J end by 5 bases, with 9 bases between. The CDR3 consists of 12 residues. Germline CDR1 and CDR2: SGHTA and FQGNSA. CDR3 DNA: TGTGCCAGCAGGAAAGGGGAAGATACGCAGTATTTT. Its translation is CASRKGEDTQYF.

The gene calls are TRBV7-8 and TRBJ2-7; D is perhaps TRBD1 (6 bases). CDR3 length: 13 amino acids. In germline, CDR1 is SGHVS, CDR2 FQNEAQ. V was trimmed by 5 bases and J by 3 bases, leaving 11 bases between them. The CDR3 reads CASSRDTGYEQYF. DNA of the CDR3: TGTGCCAGCAGCCGGGACACTGGCTACGAGCAGTACTTC.

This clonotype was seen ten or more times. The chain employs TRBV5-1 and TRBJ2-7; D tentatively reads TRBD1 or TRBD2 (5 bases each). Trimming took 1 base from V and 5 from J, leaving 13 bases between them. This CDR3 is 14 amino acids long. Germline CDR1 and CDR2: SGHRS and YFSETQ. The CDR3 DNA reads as TGCGCCAGCAGCTTGCCCGGGGCTCCTCACGAGCAGTACTTC. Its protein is CASSLPGAPHEQYF.

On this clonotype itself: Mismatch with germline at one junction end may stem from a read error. The CDR3 reads CARSPEGGTNYGYTF. The CDR3 nucleotides are TGTGCCCGCTCACCAGAGGGGGGAACGAACTATGGCTACACCTTC. The chain has TRBV18 and TRBJ1-2; a possible D gene is TRBD1 (6 bases). This CDR3 comprises 15 residues. Germline assignment: CDR1 KGHSH and CDR2 LQKENI.

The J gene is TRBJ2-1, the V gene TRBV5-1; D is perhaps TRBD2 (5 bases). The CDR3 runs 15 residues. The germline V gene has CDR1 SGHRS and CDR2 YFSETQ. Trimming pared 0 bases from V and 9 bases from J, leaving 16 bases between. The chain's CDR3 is CASSLGTPPFSEQFF. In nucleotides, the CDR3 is TGCGCCAGCAGCTTGGGGACTCCGCCTTTCAGTGAGCAGTTCTTC.

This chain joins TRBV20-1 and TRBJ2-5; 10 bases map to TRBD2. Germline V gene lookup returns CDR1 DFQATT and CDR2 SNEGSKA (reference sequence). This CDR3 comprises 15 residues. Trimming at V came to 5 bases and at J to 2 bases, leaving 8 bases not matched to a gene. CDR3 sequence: CSAYSLAGPQETQYF. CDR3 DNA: TGCAGTGCTTACTCACTAGCGGGACCTCAAGAGACCCAGTACTTC.